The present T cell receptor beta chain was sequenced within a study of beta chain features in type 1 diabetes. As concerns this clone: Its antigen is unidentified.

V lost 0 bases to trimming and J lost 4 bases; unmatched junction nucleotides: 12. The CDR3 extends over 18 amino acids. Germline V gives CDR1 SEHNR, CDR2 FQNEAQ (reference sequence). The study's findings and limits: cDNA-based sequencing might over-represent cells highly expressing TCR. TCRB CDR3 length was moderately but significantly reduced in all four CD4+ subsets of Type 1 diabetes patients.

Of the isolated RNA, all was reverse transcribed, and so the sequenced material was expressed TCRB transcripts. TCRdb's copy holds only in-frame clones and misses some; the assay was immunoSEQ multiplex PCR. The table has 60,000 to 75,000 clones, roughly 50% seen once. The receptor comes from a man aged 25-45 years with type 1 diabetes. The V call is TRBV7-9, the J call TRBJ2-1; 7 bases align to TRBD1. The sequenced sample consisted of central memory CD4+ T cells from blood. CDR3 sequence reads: CASSLAPTGPAYYNEQFF. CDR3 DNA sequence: TGTGCCAGCAGCTTAGCCCCGACAGGGCCGGCGTATTACAATGAGCAGTTCTTC.